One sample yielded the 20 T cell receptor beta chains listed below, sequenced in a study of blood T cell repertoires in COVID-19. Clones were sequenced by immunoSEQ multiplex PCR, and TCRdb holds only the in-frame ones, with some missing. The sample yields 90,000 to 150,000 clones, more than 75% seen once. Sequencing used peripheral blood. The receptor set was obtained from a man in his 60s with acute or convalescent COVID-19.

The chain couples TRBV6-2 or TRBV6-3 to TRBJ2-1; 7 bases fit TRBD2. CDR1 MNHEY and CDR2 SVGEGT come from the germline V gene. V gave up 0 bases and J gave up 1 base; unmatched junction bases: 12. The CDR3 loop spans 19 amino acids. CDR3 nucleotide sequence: TGTGCCAGCAGTTACTCCCTAGCGGTCGGGGTGCGGTCCTACAATGAGCAGTTCTTC. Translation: CASSYSLAVGVRSYNEQFF.

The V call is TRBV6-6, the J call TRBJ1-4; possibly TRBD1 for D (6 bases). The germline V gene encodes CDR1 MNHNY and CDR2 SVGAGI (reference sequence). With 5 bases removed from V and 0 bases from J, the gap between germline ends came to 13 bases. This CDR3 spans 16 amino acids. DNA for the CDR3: TGTGCCAGCAGTCGCAGGGGCCTTGCAACTAATGAAAAACTGTTTTTT. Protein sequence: CASSRRGLATNEKLFF.

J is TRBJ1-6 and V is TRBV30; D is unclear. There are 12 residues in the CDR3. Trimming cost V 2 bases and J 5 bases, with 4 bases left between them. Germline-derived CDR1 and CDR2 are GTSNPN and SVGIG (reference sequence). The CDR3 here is CAWSRDNSPLHF. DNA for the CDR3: TGTGCCTGGAGTAGAGATAATTCACCCCTCCACTTT.

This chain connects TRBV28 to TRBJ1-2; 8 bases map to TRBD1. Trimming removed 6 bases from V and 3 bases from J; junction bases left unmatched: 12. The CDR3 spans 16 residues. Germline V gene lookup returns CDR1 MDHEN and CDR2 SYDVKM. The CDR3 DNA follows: TGTGCCAGCAGGTCAACTGACAGGGGTTACGACTATGGCTACACCTTC. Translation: CASRSTDRGYDYGYTF.

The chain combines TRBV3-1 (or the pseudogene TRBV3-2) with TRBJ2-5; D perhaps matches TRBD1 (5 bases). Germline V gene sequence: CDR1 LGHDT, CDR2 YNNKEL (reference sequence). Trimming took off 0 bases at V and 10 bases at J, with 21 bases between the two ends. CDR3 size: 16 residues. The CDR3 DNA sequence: TGTGCCAGCAGCCAAGAGAGTGGAACAGGAGATGATGGCCAGTACTTC. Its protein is CASSQESGTGDDGQYF.

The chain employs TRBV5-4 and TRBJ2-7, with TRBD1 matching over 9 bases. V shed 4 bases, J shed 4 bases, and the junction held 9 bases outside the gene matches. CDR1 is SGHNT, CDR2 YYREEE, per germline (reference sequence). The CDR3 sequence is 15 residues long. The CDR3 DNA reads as TGTGCCAGCAGCCCCCGGACAGGGGTCGGTTACGAGCAGTACTTC. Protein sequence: CASSPRTGVGYEQYF.

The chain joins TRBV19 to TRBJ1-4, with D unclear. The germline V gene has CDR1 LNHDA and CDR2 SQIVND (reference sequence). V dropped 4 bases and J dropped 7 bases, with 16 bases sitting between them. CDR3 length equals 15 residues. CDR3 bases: TGTGCCAGTAGTACTTCACGTTGGGAGAGTGAAAAACTGTTTTTT. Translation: CASSTSRWESEKLFF. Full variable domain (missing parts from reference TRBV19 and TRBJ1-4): DGGITQSPKYLFRKEGQNVTLSCEQNLNHDAMYWYRQDPGQGLRLIYYSQIVNDFQKGDIAEGYSVSREKKESFPLTVTSAQKNPTAFYLCASSTSRWESEKLFFGSGTQLSVL.

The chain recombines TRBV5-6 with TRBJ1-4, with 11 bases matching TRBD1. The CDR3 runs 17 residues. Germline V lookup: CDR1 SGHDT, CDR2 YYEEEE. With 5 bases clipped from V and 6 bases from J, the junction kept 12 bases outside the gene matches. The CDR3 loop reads CASSSSRTGGLDEKLFF. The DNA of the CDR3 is TGTGCCAGCAGTTCCTCCCGGACAGGGGGCCTAGATGAAAAACTGTTTTTT.

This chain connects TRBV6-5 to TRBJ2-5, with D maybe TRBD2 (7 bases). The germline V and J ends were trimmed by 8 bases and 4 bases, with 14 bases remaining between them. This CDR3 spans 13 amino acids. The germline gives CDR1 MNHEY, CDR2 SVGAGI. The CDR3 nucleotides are TGTGCCAGCGGCCCGAGGGGGGGAGAGACCCAGTACTTC. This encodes CASGPRGGETQYF.

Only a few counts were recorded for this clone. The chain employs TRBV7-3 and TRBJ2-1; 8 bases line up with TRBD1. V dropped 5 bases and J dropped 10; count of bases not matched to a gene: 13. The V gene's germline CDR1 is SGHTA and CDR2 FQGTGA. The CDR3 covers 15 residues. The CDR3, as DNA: TGTGCCAGCAGCCCCCAGGGGGCCCAGACGTACGAGCAGTTCTTC. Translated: CASSPQGAQTYEQFF. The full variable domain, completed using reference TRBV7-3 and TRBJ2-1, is GAGVSQTPSNKVTEKGKYVELRCDPISGHTALYWYRQSLGQGPEFLIYFQGTGAADDSGLPNDRFFAVRPEGSVSTLKIQRTERGDSAVYLCASSPQGAQTYEQFFGPGTRLTVL.

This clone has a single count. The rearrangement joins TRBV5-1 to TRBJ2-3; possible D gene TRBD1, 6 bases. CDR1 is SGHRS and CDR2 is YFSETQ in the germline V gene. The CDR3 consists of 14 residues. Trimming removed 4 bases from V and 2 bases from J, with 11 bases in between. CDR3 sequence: CASSLGQFTDTQYF. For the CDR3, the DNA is TGCGCCAGCAGCCTGGGACAATTCACAGATACGCAGTATTTT.

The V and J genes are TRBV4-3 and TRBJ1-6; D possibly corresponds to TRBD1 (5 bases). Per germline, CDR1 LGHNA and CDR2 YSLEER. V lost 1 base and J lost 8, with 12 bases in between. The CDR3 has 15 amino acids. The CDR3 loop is CASSQVGTGDSPLHF. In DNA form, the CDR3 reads TGCGCCAGCAGCCAAGTAGGGACGGGGGATTCACCCCTCCACTTT.

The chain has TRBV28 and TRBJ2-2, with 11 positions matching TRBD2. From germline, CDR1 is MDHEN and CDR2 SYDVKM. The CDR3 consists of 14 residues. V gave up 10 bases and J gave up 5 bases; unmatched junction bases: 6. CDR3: CATLRLAGTGELFF. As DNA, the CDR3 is TGTGCCACCCTGAGACTAGCGGGAACCGGGGAGCTGTTTTTT.

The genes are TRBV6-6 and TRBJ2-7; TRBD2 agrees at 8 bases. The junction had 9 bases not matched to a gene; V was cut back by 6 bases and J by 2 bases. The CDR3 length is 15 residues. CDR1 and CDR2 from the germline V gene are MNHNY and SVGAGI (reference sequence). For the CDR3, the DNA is TGTGCCAGCAGACCAAGGACTAGCAGTACCTACGAGCAGTACTTC. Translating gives CASRPRTSSTYEQYF.

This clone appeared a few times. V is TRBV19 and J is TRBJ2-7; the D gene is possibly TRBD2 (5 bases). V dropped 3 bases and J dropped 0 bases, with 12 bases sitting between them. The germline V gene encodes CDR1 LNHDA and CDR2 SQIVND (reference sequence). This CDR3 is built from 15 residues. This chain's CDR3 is CASSISRAPSYEQYF. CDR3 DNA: TGTGCCAGTAGTATCTCGCGGGCCCCCTCCTACGAGCAGTACTTC.

CDR3 amino acids: CASRGGLAGRTDTQYF. CDR3 nucleotides: TGTGCCAGCAGGGGGGGGCTAGCGGGACGAACAGATACGCAGTATTTT. The chain joins TRBV7-2 to TRBJ2-3; the match to TRBD2 covers 9 bases. The CDR3 extends over 16 amino acids. CDR1 SGHTA and CDR2 FQGNSA come from the germline V gene. V was clipped by 6 bases and J by 3 bases; unmatched bases: 10.

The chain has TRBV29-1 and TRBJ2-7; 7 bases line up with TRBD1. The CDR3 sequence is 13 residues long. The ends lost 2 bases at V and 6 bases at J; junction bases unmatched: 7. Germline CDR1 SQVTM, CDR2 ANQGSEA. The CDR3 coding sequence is TGCAGCGTTGAAACAGGGGCGTTTGTCGAGCAGTACTTC. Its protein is CSVETGAFVEQYF.

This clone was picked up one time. CDR3 sequence reads: CASSPRAQGGELFF. CDR3 nucleotides: TGTGCCAGCAGCCCCCGGGCCCAGGGGGGGGAGCTGTTTTTT. The V call is TRBV7-2, the J call TRBJ2-2; weak D call: TRBD1 (6 bases). Germline V gives CDR1 SGHTA, CDR2 FQGNSA. V was trimmed by 5 bases and J by 8 bases, leaving 15 bases between them. The CDR3 contains 14 residues.

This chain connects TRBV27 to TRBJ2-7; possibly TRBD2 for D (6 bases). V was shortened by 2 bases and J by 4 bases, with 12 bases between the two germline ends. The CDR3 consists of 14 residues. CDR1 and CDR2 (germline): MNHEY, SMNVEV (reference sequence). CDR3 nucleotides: TGTGCCAGCAGTTTAGGGGGGACGGGATACGAGCAGTACTTC. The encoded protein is CASSLGGTGYEQYF.

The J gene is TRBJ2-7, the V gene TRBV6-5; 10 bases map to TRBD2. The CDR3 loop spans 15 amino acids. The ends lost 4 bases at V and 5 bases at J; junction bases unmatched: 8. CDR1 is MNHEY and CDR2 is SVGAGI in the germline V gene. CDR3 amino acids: CASSWGLAGVNEQYF. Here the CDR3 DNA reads TGTGCCAGCAGTTGGGGGCTAGCGGGAGTAAACGAGCAGTACTTC.